The text below deals with one TCR beta chain. V was shortened by 4 bases and J by 4 bases, with 13 bases between the two germline ends. This CDR3 has 13 residues. From germline, CDR1 is SQVTM and CDR2 ANQGSEA. This record comes from a study of blood T cells in healthy people across ages. Together with a sample-barcoded 5' primer, a J-beta primer mix was included in a second PCR lasting about 6 to 11 cycles. TCRdb processed the 5' RACE reads anew with MiXCR; each CDR3 protein has one entry. The data hold 1.5 million to 1.8 million distinct CDR3 sequences, with roughly two fifths observed a single time.

Source material: blood. The receptor was isolated from a woman aged 18 to 35 in good health. V is TRBV29-1 and J is TRBJ1-1; D is unresolved. In nucleotides, the CDR3 is TGCAGCGTTGTATGGGGTGCCGGCACTGAAGCTTTCTTT. Translation: CSVVWGAGTEAFF.